The next 22 T cell receptor beta chains were all read from a single sample in a study of blood T cell repertoires in COVID-19. Sequencing was performed with immunoSEQ multiplex PCR; in TCRdb, only in-frame clones are kept and a portion is missing. This sample carries 140,000 or so clones, roughly four fifths of them seen once, and the ten largest clones take about 8%. Sequences were obtained from peripheral blood. These receptors originate from a human donor in a cohort sampled during active COVID-19.

The J gene is TRBJ1-2, the V gene TRBV6-5, with 8 bases that match TRBD1. This CDR3 has 13 amino acids. Unmatched junction bases numbered 7, after V lost 5 bases and J lost 8 bases. The germline V gene has CDR1 MNHEY and CDR2 SVGAGI. The CDR3 loop is CASSMQGAGGYTF. The CDR3 DNA is TGTGCCAGCAGTATGCAGGGGGCGGGCGGCTACACCTTC.

The J gene is TRBJ1-6, the V gene TRBV6-6, with TRBD1 matching over 9 bases. This CDR3 has 14 residues. Trimming removed 6 bases from V and 8 bases from J; junction bases left unmatched: 5. Germline CDR1 is MNHNY and CDR2 is SVGAGI (reference sequence). CDR3 sequence reads: CASRKTGGHSPLHF. The CDR3 coding sequence is TGTGCCAGCAGAAAAACAGGGGGCCATTCACCCCTCCACTTT.

The J gene is TRBJ2-3, the V gene TRBV5-8; 10 bases map to TRBD2. Germline V gives CDR1 SGHTS, CDR2 YDEGEE. The J segment lost 2 bases and the V segment lost 7 bases, leaving 10 bases of the junction unmatched. This CDR3 has 16 residues. The CDR3 DNA sequence: TGTGCCAGCTTGAGACTAGCGGGTTACATCACAGATACGCAGTATTTT. It encodes CASLRLAGYITDTQYF.

The V and J genes are TRBV9 and TRBJ1-1; D uncertain. There are 15 residues in the CDR3. Trimming cost V 3 bases and J 1 base, with 13 bases left between them. Per the germline V gene, CDR1 is SGDLS and CDR2 is YYNGEE. CDR3 nucleotides: TGTGCCAGCAGCGGAAGAGAGATATCGAACACTGAAGCTTTCTTT. Translation: CASSGREISNTEAFF. Full variable domain (rest looked up from reference TRBV9 and TRBJ1-1): DSGVTQTPKHLITATGQRVTLRCSPRSGDLSVYWYQQSLDQGLQFLIQYYNGEERAKGNILERFSAQQFPDLHSELNLSSLELGDSALYFCASSGREISNTEAFFGQGTRLTVV.

The table lists this clone with a count of one. This chain joins TRBV6-1 and TRBJ1-4; D is perhaps TRBD1 (6 bases). Germline assignment: CDR1 MNHNS and CDR2 SASEGT. Trimming pared 0 bases from V and 0 bases from J, leaving 23 bases between. The CDR3 covers 21 residues. In DNA, the CDR3 is TGTGCCAGCAGTGAAGCGGGGTTGGGAACAGGGACATATCCAACTAATGAAAAACTGTTTTTT. Protein: CASSEAGLGTGTYPTNEKLFF.

V and J are TRBV10-3 and TRBJ2-7; D perhaps matches TRBD1 (5 bases). The V end was cut by 6 bases, the J end by 1 base, with 7 bases between. Germline assignment: CDR1 ENHRY and CDR2 SYGVKD. This CDR3 is 12 amino acids long. The chain's CDR3 is CAISQGSYEQYF. CDR3 DNA: TGTGCCATCAGCCAGGGTTCCTACGAGCAGTACTTC.

This clone appeared once. The chain employs TRBV28 and TRBJ1-2, with D perhaps TRBD1 (5 bases). The length of the CDR3 is 13 residues. Germline loops: CDR1 MDHEN, CDR2 SYDVKM. V lost 2 bases to trimming and J lost 8 bases, with 12 bases between them. This CDR3 is CASSLQGGYGYTF. CDR3 nucleotides: TGTGCCAGCAGTTTACAGGGAGGTTACGGCTACACCTTC.

This rearrangement joins TRBV5-1 to TRBJ2-7; possible D gene TRBD1, 6 bases. The CDR3 has 14 residues. V was cut by 0 bases and J by 3 bases, with 10 bases left in between. Per germline, CDR1 SGHRS and CDR2 YFSETQ. The CDR3 DNA follows: TGCGCCAGCAGCTTGGGGACAGCTGTCTACGAGCAGTACTTC. Encoded protein: CASSLGTAVYEQYF.

This clone was picked up one time. This rearrangement joins TRBV9 to TRBJ2-2, with 8 bases fitting TRBD1. Germline-derived CDR1 and CDR2 are SGDLS and YYNGEE. After removal of 2 bases from V and 4 bases from J, the junction contained 4 bases not matched to a gene. CDR3 length equals 15 residues. CDR3 sequence (DNA): TGTGCCAGCAGCGTGACAGGGGTGGGCACCGGGGAGCTGTTTTTT. Its translation is CASSVTGVGTGELFF.

The chain is built from TRBV13 and TRBJ2-5; D is possibly TRBD1 (5 bases). Germline-derived CDR1 and CDR2 are PRHDT and FYEKMQ (reference sequence). The CDR3 contains 14 residues. Trimming removed 0 bases at V and 2 bases at J, with 7 bases between. CDR3 loop: CASSLGQVQETQYF. CDR3 DNA sequence: TGTGCCAGCAGCTTAGGACAGGTTCAAGAGACCCAGTACTTC.

V gene TRBV7-9 combines with J gene TRBJ2-2, with TRBD1 identical over 9 bases. The V gene's germline CDR1 is SEHNR and CDR2 FQNEAQ (reference sequence). The CDR3 contains 15 residues. V lost 2 bases and J lost 4; bases outside the gene matches: 2. Here the CDR3 DNA reads TGTGCCAGCAGCTTATCGACAGGGGGCACCGGGGAGCTGTTTTTT. The encoded protein is CASSLSTGGTGELFF.

The V and J genes are TRBV7-8 and TRBJ1-2; no definite D call. In germline, CDR1 is SGHVS, CDR2 FQNEAQ. The CDR3 consists of 17 residues. V gave up 1 base and J gave up 1 base, with 16 bases separating them. The chain's CDR3 is CASSLENDRGNNYGYTF. The CDR3 DNA reads as TGTGCCAGCAGCTTAGAGAACGACCGCGGGAATAACTATGGCTACACCTTC.

The chain recombines TRBV5-1 with TRBJ2-4; possible D gene TRBD2, 5 bases. The length of the CDR3 is 16 residues. In germline, CDR1 is SGHRS, CDR2 YFSETQ. Trimming removed 1 base from V and 1 base from J, with 12 bases in between. CDR3 DNA sequence: TGCGCCAGCAGCTTGACGCTCTCGGGGGCCAAAAACATTCAGTACTTC. Protein sequence: CASSLTLSGAKNIQYF.

The sample holds a few counts of this clone. V usage is TRBV11-1 and J usage is TRBJ2-7; D ambiguous. V lost 1 base, J lost 3 bases, and 10 bases lay in between. The CDR3 spans 14 residues. Germline CDR1 and CDR2: SGHAT and FQDESV (reference sequence). CDR3 region: CASSLEQTVYEQYF. The CDR3 nucleotides are TGTGCCAGCAGCTTAGAACAGACGGTCTACGAGCAGTACTTC.

The chain links TRBV27 to TRBJ2-1; TRBD2 matches 9 bases. The CDR3 is 15 residues long. V shed 1 base and J 9 bases; nucleotides not matched to a gene: 7. CDR1 and CDR2 from the germline V gene are MNHEY and SMNVEV (reference sequence). Here the CDR3 DNA reads TGTGCCAGCAGTTTATGGGGCGGGGGGGCCGGTGAGCAGTTCTTC. It translates to CASSLWGGGAGEQFF.

Note on this clone: The sample carries other DNA sequences with the same CDR3. The genes are TRBV5-1 and TRBJ1-1; 7 bases line up with TRBD1. The CDR3 length is 13 residues. Germline CDR1 reads SGHRS; CDR2 reads YFSETQ. V shed 5 bases and J 4 bases; nucleotides not matched to a gene: 5. CDR3 sequence (DNA): TGCGCCAGCAGTTACAGGGGAGGCACTGAAGCTTTCTTT. Protein sequence: CASSYRGGTEAFF.

This clone was counted only a few times. This sequence joins TRBV7-9 and TRBJ1-4; 9 bases agree with TRBD1. The germline CDR1 and CDR2 sequences are SEHNR and FQNEAQ (reference sequence). V trimming: 5 bases; J trimming: 7 bases; junction bases outside the gene matches: 8. CDR3 length: 15 amino acids. CDR3 sequence: CASSRDRDGSEKLFF. Written as DNA, the CDR3 is TGTGCCAGCAGCAGGGACAGGGATGGTTCTGAAAAACTGTTTTTT.

The rearrangement links TRBV9 to TRBJ2-1; no clear D. The CDR3 spans 14 residues. V lost 4 bases and J lost 4, with 12 bases in between. CDR1 is SGDLS and CDR2 is YYNGEE in the germline V gene. The CDR3 nucleotides are TGTGCCAGCAGCACGAGAGATACGTACAATGAGCAGTTCTTC. Protein sequence: CASSTRDTYNEQFF.

This clone came up a few times. The chain recombines TRBV19 with TRBJ1-5; 8 bases line up with TRBD1. The CDR3 loop spans 14 amino acids. Germline values: CDR1 LNHDA, CDR2 SQIVND (reference sequence). After removal of 5 bases from V and 2 bases from J, the junction contained 2 bases not matched to a gene. CDR3 DNA: TGTGCCAGTAGTTCGACAGGGGGCAATCAGCCCCAGCATTTT. Its protein is CASSSTGGNQPQHF.

The gene calls are TRBV12-3 or TRBV12-4 and TRBJ1-2; D unclear. The V gene lost 6 bases and the J gene lost 4 bases, with 9 bases spanning the gap. The CDR3 sequence is 12 residues long. CDR3 amino acids: CASRNITYGYTF. In DNA, the CDR3 is TGTGCCAGCAGAAACATAACCTATGGCTACACCTTC.

This rearrangement joins TRBV7-8 to TRBJ1-4; D is possibly TRBD1 (5 bases). The germline V gene has CDR1 SGHVS and CDR2 FQNEAQ. The CDR3 has 13 residues. V gave up 2 bases and J gave up 8 bases, with 9 bases separating them. CDR3 in DNA: TGTGCCAGCAGCTTAAACGGGGGGGAAAAACTGTTTTTT. As protein: CASSLNGGEKLFF.

The chain recombines TRBV5-5 with TRBJ2-5, with D possibly TRBD2 on 5 matching bases. The CDR3 consists of 14 residues. V was cut by 4 bases and J by 6 bases, with 16 bases left in between. Per germline, CDR1 SGHKS and CDR2 YYEKEE (reference sequence). In DNA form, the CDR3 reads TGTGCCAGCAGCCCCCAGGATGGGAGAAAGACCCAGTACTTC. Amino acids: CASSPQDGRKTQYF.